The entry below gives a single T cell receptor beta chain sequence along with its context. This receptor's antigen is unknown. The record has no base qualities; no much larger clone is one base away. CDR1 MGHRA and CDR2 YSYEKL were looked up in the germline V gene. The germline ends are 14 bases apart after V is trimmed by 4 bases and J by 6 bases. Taken from cysteine to phenylalanine, the CDR3 has 14 residues. The entry retains the CDR3 DNA only, 42 bases that are in frame from base 1. These data belong to a study of human T cells and chemical hapten exposure (dated by TCRdb to the early 2020s). Study-level background: For sensitization, 2% DPC in acetone was applied to a 2 cm by 2 cm area of upper inner arm skin. Throughout the study period of around 24 weeks, patients also received therapeutic DPC doses to the scalp every week. Patch testing was done on the upper back using Finn chambers containing 0.01% DPC, and results were scored after 6 days according to International Contact Dermatitis Research Group standards. Most of the patients in the cohort were female, and the cohort covered alopecia areata with under or over 50% scalp involvement, alopecia totalis and alopecia universalis. Libraries were pooled for sequencing, and per-sample TCR yields varied mainly because of small differences in library volumes within the pool. This study followed changes in the peripheral blood TCR repertoire in vivo during primary and secondary sensitization of alopecia patients to the hapten diphenylcyclopropenone (DPC). Blood was sampled from patients pre-sensitization (week 0) and at 2, 6 and about 24 weeks after DPC sensitization. Blood for TCR sequencing was provided by twenty-nine alopecia patients at one to four time points (pre-sensitization, 2, 6 and 24 weeks). What the authors observed across the whole study: Patch test score correlated positively with the number of PT1 expanded TCRs, reaching significance at thresholds 8, 16 and 32 but not at 4. After repeated subsampling, the strength of the expansion versus patch-test correlation and the threshold at which it became significant changed. Compared with pre-sensitization or healthy control sets, expanded TCRs formed significantly more large CDR3 similarity clusters, which is consistent with antigen-driven responses. Because every patient had alopecia, a presumed autoimmune disease, the patients' immune response might differ from that of healthy individuals. DPC sensitization did not change how many TCRs were above 1 in 1000 frequency, and no evidence was found of alterations in global repertoire structure.

Taken with the paper, the label for time point translates to: patch test 1, 2 weeks after DPC sensitization. Per the publication, the treatment or condition label means: therapeutic diphenylcyclopropenone sensitization with weekly scalp DPC. At each patch-test visit, blood was drawn before the patch test was applied. To be eligible, patients had to be aged 18 to 70, diagnosed with alopecia and judged suitable for DPC therapy, while pregnant patients were excluded. Total RNA was isolated from unfractionated whole blood collected in Tempus Blood RNA tubes. Libraries were made using RACE. Sequencing was performed on a NextSeq 500. During library preparation, unique molecular identifiers were attached to individual cDNA molecules so that TCRs could be counted in a quantitative, reproducible way. Both TCR alpha and TCR beta chains were sequenced from each blood RNA sample. Concerning the study's data processing: A median of about 100,000 TCRs per sample was observed, with a range of roughly 23,224 to 750,000. The Decombinator software suite was used to annotate the V, J and CDR3 of the TCR reads. For PS versus PT1 abundance plots, all samples were subsampled to the same number of TCRs (28,000). TCRs were defined as expanded if absent before sensitization and observed at least eight times at the 2-week time point. TCRdb trimmed the raw reads at Q25, called clones with MiXCR and kept productive beta chains. Under each unique CDR3 protein, matching rows form one entry showing the most common genes and DNA. TCRdb, not the authors, supplied the V and J calls. The sample table shows approximately 350,000 distinct CDR3 sequences, and approximately 6.3% are seen once. Of the sample, more than 7% is held by the ten largest clones.

The rearranged chain carries TRBV4-1 and TRBJ2-3; TRBD2 might be the D gene, on 6 matching bases. The clonotype was recovered from a woman aged 18-30 years with alopecia areata. Some clones in this sample may be carry-over from other donors' samples. The sequenced sample was whole blood, obtained in connection with sensitization to the hapten diphenylcyclopropenone (DPC). In nucleotides, the sequence is TGCGCCAGCAGCCTAAGTCCCAGCGGGGATACGCAGTATTTT. It is translated as CASSLSPSGDTQYF.